This TCR beta chain emerged from a study of blood T cells in healthy people across ages. Only a few counts were recorded for this clonotype. Its antigen remains unidentified. The CDR3 runs 14 residues. V lost 3 bases and J lost 3, with 14 bases in between. CDR1 is SQVTM and CDR2 is ANQGSEA in the germline V gene. The second PCR ran about 6 to 11 cycles with a sample-barcoded 5' primer and J-beta primers. One entry per CDR3 protein, called by TCRdb with MiXCR from the 5' RACE reads. The data contain around 780,000 distinct CDR3 sequences, roughly 25% of them singletons. Study-wide results and caveats: While age rose, TCR beta diversity per million T cells dropped in a roughly linear way.

The same sample was also studied in work on T cells of mothers and their children. That report adds: The entire RNA extract went into cDNA synthesis at about 1.5 ug per 15 ul. Maternal samples each gave over 9.5 million TCR beta CDR3 reads, and child samples 3 million to 3.5 million each. Related mother-child pairs showed slightly, non-significantly higher overlap than unrelated pairs.

The clonotype comes from a boy aged 10-17 years in good health. Sequences were obtained from blood. The V and J genes are TRBV29-1 and TRBJ1-2; no definite D call. The CDR3 bases are TGCAGCGTTGAGAGCGGCAACGGTTACTATGGCTACACCTTC. Translating it yields CSVESGNGYYGYTF.